A selection of T cell receptor beta chains follows, all from one sample in a study of human thymus T cells. Measured with immunoSEQ multiplex PCR; TCRdb has only the in-frame clones, and not every one. The data show about 44,000 clones, about 93% seen once. Sequenced material: blood. The receptors derive from a boy in the first two years of life with a congenital heart defect but otherwise immunologically healthy. Both conserved end residues are part of each CDR3. The order of the fields is V gene, D gene, clone size, J gene, CDR3 DNA, CDR3 protein. A D gene is named only where the DNA matches it firmly. Clone size appears in some rows only: once, few, many, or a class for an expanded clone.

v_gene: TRBV9
d_gene: TRBD1
abundance: NA
j_gene: TRBJ2-5
CDR3nt: TGTGCCAGCAGCGTAGGGGCAGGGGGCGCGGAGACCCAGTACTTC
CDR3aa: CASSVGAGGAETQYF

v_gene: TRBV5-4
d_gene: NA
abundance: NA
j_gene: TRBJ2-3
CDR3nt: TGTGCCAGCACCGAGCCGAACAGGGCAGATACGCAGTATTTT
CDR3aa: CASTEPNRADTQYF

v_gene: TRBV28
d_gene: TRBD2
abundance: NA
j_gene: TRBJ2-7
CDR3nt: TGTGCCAGCAGTTTAAACGGGGGGGATGCGACGTACGAGCAGTACTTC
CDR3aa: CASSLNGGDATYEQYF

v_gene: TRBV30
d_gene: NA
abundance: once
j_gene: TRBJ2-5
CDR3nt: TGTGCCTGGAGTCCGCAGGGACGTAGAAGAGTGACCCAGTACTTC
CDR3aa: CAWSPQGRRRVTQYF

v_gene: TRBV15
d_gene: NA
abundance: NA
j_gene: TRBJ2-3
CDR3nt: TGTGCCACCAAGGGGACCACAGATACGCAGTATTTT
CDR3aa: CATKGTTDTQYF

v_gene: TRBV30
d_gene: TRBD2
abundance: NA
j_gene: TRBJ2-3
CDR3nt: TGTGCCTGGAGTCTCGCCCCAACTAGCGGGGGAAGAGATACGCAGTATTTT
CDR3aa: CAWSLAPTSGGRDTQYF

v_gene: TRBV18
d_gene: TRBD2
abundance: NA
j_gene: TRBJ2-7
CDR3nt: TGTGCCAGCTCAACGATAGCGGGGCCGCCCTACGAGCAGTACTTC
CDR3aa: CASSTIAGPPYEQYF

v_gene: TRBV19
d_gene: TRBD1
abundance: NA
j_gene: TRBJ2-5
CDR3nt: TGTGCCAGTAGGAGGGACAGGTCGGAAGAGACCCAGTACTTC
CDR3aa: CASRRDRSEETQYF

v_gene: TRBV7-2
d_gene: NA
abundance: NA
j_gene: TRBJ2-7
CDR3nt: TGTGCCAGCAGCTTGGGGGGGGCTAAGTACTTC
CDR3aa: CASSLGGAKYF

v_gene: TRBV7-9
d_gene: TRBD1
abundance: once
j_gene: TRBJ1-2
CDR3nt: TGTGCCAGCAGCCTGGGACAGGCGGGCTATGGCTACACCTTC
CDR3aa: CASSLGQAGYGYTF

v_gene: TRBV27
d_gene: NA
abundance: NA
j_gene: TRBJ1-3
CDR3nt: TGTGCCAGCAGTTTCCCTCCTTCACCCTGCGGTGGAAACACCATATATTTT
CDR3aa: CASSFPPSPCGGNTIYF

v_gene: TRBV7-9
d_gene: TRBD2
abundance: NA
j_gene: TRBJ2-3
CDR3nt: TGTGCCAGCAGCTTAGCCCTAGCGGGGGGTCTCACAGATACGCAGTATTTT
CDR3aa: CASSLALAGGLTDTQYF

v_gene: TRBV2
d_gene: TRBD2
abundance: NA
j_gene: TRBJ2-1
CDR3nt: TGTGCCGCCCTGGTTCGGGGGGGCGTTAATGAGCAGTTCTTC
CDR3aa: CAALVRGGVNEQFF

v_gene: TRBV2
d_gene: TRBD1
abundance: few
j_gene: TRBJ1-2
CDR3nt: TGTGCCAGCAGTGAAATTGGGACAGGGTATGGCTACACCTTC
CDR3aa: CASSEIGTGYGYTF

v_gene: TRBV6-1
d_gene: NA
abundance: NA
j_gene: TRBJ2-4
CDR3nt: TGTGCCAGCAGTGAGAAGTCCCAGGGGGGGGCGAGGAACATTCAGTACTTC
CDR3aa: CASSEKSQGGARNIQYF

v_gene: TRBV30
d_gene: NA
abundance: NA
j_gene: TRBJ2-1
CDR3nt: TGTGCCTGGACTAGCTTTCTTAACAATGAGCAGTTCTTC
CDR3aa: CAWTSFLNNEQFF

v_gene: TRBV4-3
d_gene: NA
abundance: NA
j_gene: TRBJ2-5
CDR3nt: TGCGCCAGCAGCCAAGAGTACCATCGCAAGGAGACCCAGTACTTC
CDR3aa: CASSQEYHRKETQYF

v_gene: TRBV19
d_gene: TRBD1
abundance: NA
j_gene: TRBJ2-7
CDR3nt: TGTGCCAGTAGTAGGACAGGGGGCGGGAGCTCCTACGAGCAGTACTTC
CDR3aa: CASSRTGGGSSYEQYF

v_gene: TRBV30
d_gene: NA
abundance: NA
j_gene: TRBJ1-3
CDR3nt: TGTGCCTGGGACGGTACTGGAAACACCATATATTTT
CDR3aa: CAWDGTGNTIYF

v_gene: TRBV5-1
d_gene: NA
abundance: NA
j_gene: TRBJ1-1
CDR3nt: TGCGCCAGCAGCCTGACCCCGGAGTACACTGAAGCTTTCTTT
CDR3aa: CASSLTPEYTEAFF

v_gene: TRBV6-1
d_gene: TRBD1
abundance: NA
j_gene: TRBJ1-2
CDR3nt: TGTGCCAGCAGTACATTGGACAGGGGTGTGGTTGGCTACACCTTC
CDR3aa: CASSTLDRGVVGYTF

v_gene: TRBV5-1
d_gene: NA
abundance: once
j_gene: TRBJ2-7
CDR3nt: TGCGCCAGCAGCATTAAGCTCGGTGTAGGGCTTACCTACGAGCAGTACTTC
CDR3aa: CASSIKLGVGLTYEQYF

v_gene: TRBV28
d_gene: NA
abundance: NA
j_gene: TRBJ2-3
CDR3nt: TGTGCCAGCAGTCCAGGGGACACAGATACGCAGTATTTT
CDR3aa: CASSPGDTDTQYF

v_gene: TRBV6-1
d_gene: NA
abundance: NA
j_gene: TRBJ2-7
CDR3nt: TGTGCCAGCAGCCTCTCCAGGGGCTCCTACGAGCAGTACTTC
CDR3aa: CASSLSRGSYEQYF

v_gene: TRBV5-5
d_gene: NA
abundance: NA
j_gene: TRBJ2-7
CDR3nt: TGTGCCAGCAGCACTTTGGGGAGCTCCTACGAGCAGTACTTC
CDR3aa: CASSTLGSSYEQYF

v_gene: TRBV5-4
d_gene: NA
abundance: NA
j_gene: TRBJ2-5
CDR3nt: TGTGCCAGCAGCGCCCGGAAAAGAGGGGGGGGTCAAGAGACCCAGTACTTC
CDR3aa: CASSARKRGGGQETQYF